The 13 T cell receptor beta chains presented below share a single source sample, sequenced in a study of T cell repertoires in cytomegalovirus infection. TCRdb redid the calling of the reads with MiXCR, one entry per CDR3 protein. The sample includes 250,000 to 350,000 distinct CDR3 sequences, about 25% of them seen just once. Sequencing was performed on PBMCs. The source is a human donor in good health (CMV status not recorded). Some clones in this sample may be carry-over from other donors' samples.

A few counts support this clonotype. The chain joins TRBV7-2 to TRBJ1-2; TRBD1 is a possible D gene (5 bases). The CDR3 has 13 residues. V dropped 4 bases and J dropped 8 bases, with 14 bases sitting between them. Per the germline V gene, CDR1 is SGHTA and CDR2 is FQGNSA. As DNA, the CDR3 is TGTGCCAGCAGCTGGGGGACCGCACGGGGCTACACCTTC. This gives the protein CASSWGTARGYTF.

This chain links TRBV11-2 with TRBJ2-7; weak D call: TRBD1 (5 bases). Trimming left V 2 bases short and J 3 bases short, with 14 bases between. The CDR3 extends over 15 amino acids. Germline V gives CDR1 SGHAT, CDR2 FQNNGV. The CDR3 is CASSLRQGGLYEQYF. The CDR3 bases are TGTGCCAGCAGCTTACGGCAGGGTGGCCTCTACGAGCAGTACTTC.

This clonotype was detected ten times or more. The gene calls are TRBV6-2 or TRBV6-3 and TRBJ1-2; D might be TRBD1 (5 bases). This CDR3 is 13 amino acids long. Trimming shortened V by 6 bases and J by 5 bases, and 13 bases separated the two germline ends. Per germline, CDR1 MNHEY and CDR2 SVGEGT. This CDR3 is CASSIYRNYGYTF. CDR3 bases: TGTGCCAGCAGCATTTACAGGAATTATGGCTACACCTTC.

This clonotype was seen at least ten times. This chain connects TRBV7-2 to TRBJ2-3, with D tentatively TRBD1 (5 bases). V gave up 4 bases and J gave up 1 base, with 12 bases separating them. The V gene's germline CDR1 is SGHTA and CDR2 FQGNSA. The CDR3 sequence is 15 residues long. The CDR3 here is CASSSQGSRTDTQYF. In DNA, the CDR3 is TGTGCCAGCAGCTCCCAGGGTAGCCGCACAGATACGCAGTATTTT. The variable domain in full, completed from reference TRBV7-2 and TRBJ2-3, reads GAGVSQSPSNKVTEKGKDVELRCDPISGHTALYWYRQSLGQGLEFLIYFQGNSAPDKSGLPSDRFSAERTGGSVSTLTIQRTQQEDSAVYLCASSSQGSRTDTQYFGPGTRLTVL.

This clonotype has at least ten counts. The CDR3 nucleotides are TGTGCCAGCAGCTTAGCGCCCGGGGCCCCGAACATTCAGTACTTC. It specifies CASSLAPGAPNIQYF. The V gene is TRBV7-2, the J gene TRBJ2-4; D might be TRBD1 or TRBD2, each matching 5 bases. Trimming shortened V by 0 bases and J by 7 bases, and 13 bases separated the two germline ends. This CDR3 region has 15 residues. Germline V gene lookup returns CDR1 SGHTA and CDR2 FQGNSA.

This clonotype was picked up a small number of times. The chain employs TRBV28 and TRBJ2-3; the D is unclear. Germline assignment: CDR1 MDHEN and CDR2 SYDVKM. The CDR3 totals 15 residues. V was shortened by 2 bases and J by 0 bases, with 9 bases between the two germline ends. DNA for the CDR3: TGTGCCAGCAGTTTAGTCGACGGAAGCACAGATACGCAGTATTTT. Residues: CASSLVDGSTDTQYF. Full variable domain (rest looked up from reference TRBV28 and TRBJ2-3): DVKVTQSSRYLVKRTGEKVFLECVQDMDHENMFWYRQDPGLGLRLIYFSYDVKMKEKGDIPEGYSVSREKKERFSLILESASTNQTSMYLCASSLVDGSTDTQYFGPGTRLTVL.

This clonotype was seen a few times. The rearrangement links TRBV7-2 to TRBJ2-7; 12 bases fit TRBD2. CDR1 SGHTA and CDR2 FQGNSA come from the germline V gene. CDR3 length: 15 amino acids. The V gene end was trimmed by 5 bases and the J gene end by 2 bases; junction bases not matched to a gene: 4. The CDR3 sequence is CASSIGLAGPYEQYF. The CDR3 DNA follows: TGTGCCAGCAGCATCGGACTAGCGGGACCCTACGAGCAGTACTTC.

The chain recombines TRBV6-2 or TRBV6-3 with TRBJ1-5; D unresolved. The CDR3 runs to 12 residues. V gave up 6 bases and J gave up 9 bases, with 12 bases separating them. Germline lookup yields CDR1 MNHEY and CDR2 SVGEGT. Here the CDR3 DNA reads TGTGCCAGCAGGGATCAGGTTCGGCCCCAGCATTTT. Protein product: CASRDQVRPQHF.

The chain couples TRBV6-2 or TRBV6-3 to TRBJ2-5; no reliable D call. Trimming stripped 5 bases from V and 3 bases from J, with 10 bases between. In germline, CDR1 is MNHEY, CDR2 SVGEGT. There are 13 residues in the CDR3. The CDR3 loop is CASSGQLEETQYF. For the CDR3, the DNA is TGTGCCAGCAGTGGGCAGCTAGAAGAGACCCAGTACTTC.

A few counts support this clonotype. One base away lies a much larger clone, so this may be a sequencing read error. This chain connects TRBV7-2 to TRBJ1-1, with unresolved D. V was trimmed by 2 bases and J by 4 bases, leaving 11 bases between them. The germline CDR1 and CDR2 sequences are SGHTA and FQGNSA. The CDR3 is 14 residues long. This CDR3 reads CASSLLPDGTEAFF. The CDR3, as DNA: TGTGCCAGCAGCTTACTGCCGGACGGCACTGAAGCTTTCTTT.

In this sample, this clonotype turned up many times. This rearrangement joins TRBV11-2 to TRBJ2-3; 11 positions match TRBD2. V trimming: 1 base; J trimming: 1 base; junction bases outside the gene matches: 7. The CDR3 is made up of 18 amino acids. CDR1 is SGHAT, CDR2 FQNNGV, per germline. The CDR3 DNA sequence: TGTGCCAGCAGCTTAGTCCTAGCGGGAGGTGGCCGCACAGATACGCAGTATTTT. Translating it yields CASSLVLAGGGRTDTQYF.

The CDR3 loop reads CSAGKATQAPETQYF. Here the CDR3 DNA reads TGCAGCGCCGGAAAAGCGACACAGGCCCCAGAGACCCAGTACTTC. This chain connects TRBV29-1 to TRBJ2-5, with D maybe TRBD1 (5 bases). The CDR3 is made up of 15 amino acids. Trimming cost V 7 bases and J 4 bases, with 22 bases left between them. Germline V gene data show CDR1 as SQVTM and CDR2 as ANQGSEA. The whole variable domain, filled in from reference TRBV29-1 and TRBJ2-5, reads SAVISQKPSRDICQRGTSLTIQCQVDSQVTMMFWYRQQPGQSLTLIATANQGSEATYESGFVIDKFPISRPNLTFSTLTVSNMSPEDSSIYLCSAGKATQAPETQYFGPGTRLLVL.

The rearrangement uses TRBV19 and TRBJ2-3, with D unresolved. From germline, CDR1 is LNHDA and CDR2 SQIVND (reference sequence). CDR3 length: 14 residues. V was shortened by 3 bases and J by 2 bases, with 9 bases between the two germline ends. The CDR3 reads CASSIGQNTDTQYF. The CDR3 DNA reads as TGTGCCAGTAGTATTGGCCAGAACACAGATACGCAGTATTTT.